This T cell receptor (beta chain) was observed in a study of blood T cells in healthy people across ages. The overall study: About one barcoded beta molecule per two T cells came from capture by template switching.

V was trimmed by 4 bases and J by 8 bases, leaving 17 bases between them. CDR3 length equals 14 residues. Germline values: CDR1 MGHRA, CDR2 YSYEKL. The use of a sample-barcoded 5' primer and a J-beta primer mix characterized a second PCR of roughly 6 to 11 cycles. TCRdb re-called the 5' RACE reads through MiXCR, storing one row per CDR3 protein. The sample shows 1.8 million or so distinct CDR3 sequences, more than 35% of them seen only once. The study recruited healthy Caucasian donors from Russia who were aged roughly 6 to 95. V gene TRBV4-1 combines with J gene TRBJ1-2, with D unresolved. The sequence derives from a human donor in good health. The specimen was blood. The CDR3 is CASSPLARYEGYTF. The CDR3, as DNA: TGCGCCAGCAGCCCTCTGGCCCGCTACGAGGGCTACACCTTC.